The sequence of this TCR beta chain was determined in a study of blood T cell repertoires in COVID-19. CDR1 SGHDT and CDR2 YYEEEE come from the germline V gene. V lost 1 base, J lost 8 bases, and 4 bases lay in between. CDR3 size: 11 residues. Clones were read by immunoSEQ multiplex PCR, and TCRdb kept only the in-frame ones, dropping some. The data contain roughly 160,000 clones, under 90% of them singletons. V is TRBV5-6 and J is TRBJ2-1, with D unclear. The TCR was taken from a man in his fifties who had recovered from COVID-19. The sequenced sample consisted of PBMCs or T cells enriched from blood (not recorded which). CDR3 region: CASSLIDEQFF. The CDR3 DNA reads as TGTGCCAGCAGCTTGATCGATGAGCAGTTCTTC.